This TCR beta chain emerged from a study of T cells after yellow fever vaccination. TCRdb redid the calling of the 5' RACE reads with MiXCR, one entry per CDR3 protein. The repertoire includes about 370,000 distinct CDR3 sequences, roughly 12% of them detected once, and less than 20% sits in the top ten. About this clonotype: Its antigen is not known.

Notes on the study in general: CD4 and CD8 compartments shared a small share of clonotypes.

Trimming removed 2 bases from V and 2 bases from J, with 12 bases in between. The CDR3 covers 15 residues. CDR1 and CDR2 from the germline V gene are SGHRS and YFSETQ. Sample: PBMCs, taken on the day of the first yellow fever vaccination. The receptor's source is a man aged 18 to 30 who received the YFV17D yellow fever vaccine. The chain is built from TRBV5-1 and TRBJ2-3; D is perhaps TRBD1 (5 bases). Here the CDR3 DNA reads TGCGCCAGCAGCTTAAGACAGAGCCTCACAGATACGCAGTATTTT. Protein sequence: CASSLRQSLTDTQYF. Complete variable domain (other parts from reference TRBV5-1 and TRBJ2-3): KAGVTQTPRYLIKTRGQQVTLSCSPISGHRSVSWYQQTPGQGLQFLFEYFSETQRNKGNFPGRFSGRQFSNSRSEMNVSTLELGDSALYLCASSLRQSLTDTQYFGPGTRLTVL.